This is a list of T cell receptor beta chains from one sample in a study of shared clonotypes between healthy human individuals. Some clones are missing from TCRdb's copy, which holds only in-frame ones; the method was immunoSEQ multiplex PCR. The sample shows some 2.1 million clones, just under 95% of them seen only once. The sample comprised naive CD8+ T cells from PBMCs. Receptors were obtained from a young man in good health. Some clones in this sample may be carry-over from other donors' samples. The CDR3 runs from the conserved cysteine through the conserved F or W. Each record gives: CDR3 DNA, CDR3 protein, clone size, V gene, J gene, D gene. The D gene is left open where the match is weak. Clone size, where shown, is once, few, many, or a class for clones that have expanded.

TGTGCCAGCAGCAAAGTTGGACATCACTCCTACGAGCAGTACTTC,CASSKVGHHSYEQYF,-,TRBV21-1,TRBJ2-7,-
TGTGCCAGTAGTGTTGGGCTTGAGCAGTTCTTC,CASSVGLEQFF,once,TRBV19,TRBJ2-1,-
TGTGCCAGTGGGGGGGGAGGGGCCTACGAGCAGTACTTC,CASGGGGAYEQYF,-,TRBV27,TRBJ2-7,TRBD2
TGTGCCAGCAGCTTCGTGGACGATTCCTACGAGCAGTACTTC,CASSFVDDSYEQYF,once,TRBV7-9,TRBJ2-7,-
TGTGCCAGCAGACTAGGGCTAGACAGGCTCACAGATACGCAGTATTTT,CASRLGLDRLTDTQYF,-,TRBV28,TRBJ2-3,-
TGTGCCAGCAGTTACTCCGGCGAAGCTTTCTTT,CASSYSGEAFF,once,TRBV6-6,TRBJ1-1,-
TGTGCCAGCAGCCCCGATGGGTTGAACACTGAAGCTTTCTTT,CASSPDGLNTEAFF,-,TRBV5-4,TRBJ1-1,-
TGTGCCAGCACAAAGGACAGGGGCTCCTACGAGCAGTACTTC,CASTKDRGSYEQYF,-,TRBV27,TRBJ2-7,TRBD1
TGTGCCAGCAGTGCCTCCGACTCGGTTGGGGGGGAGCTGTTTTTT,CASSASDSVGGELFF,-,TRBV6-5,TRBJ2-2,-
TGTGCCAGCAGCTTACAGGCCGAGCAGTACTTC,CASSLQAEQYF,-,TRBV5-6,TRBJ2-7,-
TGTGCCAGCAGCGTAGCCGACAGACCTAATGAAAAACTGTTTTTT,CASSVADRPNEKLFF,-,TRBV9,TRBJ1-4,-
TGCGCCAGCACCTTAGGACAGGCGGAGTACGAGCAGTACTTC,CASTLGQAEYEQYF,-,TRBV23-1,TRBJ2-7,TRBD1
TGTGCCAGCAGGGGATCCGGGGTTTCAGGCCATGAGCAGTTCTTC,CASRGSGVSGHEQFF,-,TRBV7-9,TRBJ2-1,-
TGTGCCAGCAGCTTGTATCTGGATACGCAGTATTTT,CASSLYLDTQYF,-,TRBV5-6,TRBJ2-3,-
TGCGCCAGCTCTCGGACTAGCGGGCCTGGGAATGAGCAGTTCTTC,CASSRTSGPGNEQFF,few,TRBV10-2,TRBJ2-1,TRBD2
TGTGCCAGTAGTGTGGCGGACTTCGGGACCGGGGAGCTGTTTTTT,CASSVADFGTGELFF,-,TRBV19,TRBJ2-2,-
TGTGCCAGCAGTTCAACGTGGGGGGATACGCAGTATTTT,CASSSTWGDTQYF,-,TRBV27,TRBJ2-3,-
TGTGCCAGCAGCCTTTCGACTAGCGGATCCTACGAGCAGTACTTC,CASSLSTSGSYEQYF,-,TRBV9,TRBJ2-7,TRBD2
TGCGCCAGCAGCTTTTTCCAGGGGCCTAACTATGGCTACACCTTC,CASSFFQGPNYGYTF,-,TRBV5-1,TRBJ1-2,-
TGTGCCAGTAGTATACGTGGTCAGGGAGGTGAAAAACTGTTTTTT,CASSIRGQGGEKLFF,-,TRBV19,TRBJ1-4,-
TGTGCCAGCAGCGGGGACGGATATTACGAGCAGTACTTC,CASSGDGYYEQYF,-,TRBV5-5,TRBJ2-7,-
TGCGCCAGCAGCCAAACCCCCTCAGGGGTGGGGGGCTACACCTTC,CASSQTPSGVGGYTF,-,TRBV4-1,TRBJ1-2,-
TGTGCCAGCAGCTCACGAGACAGAGGGGCCAATTCACCCCTCCACTTT,CASSSRDRGANSPLHF,few,TRBV11-2,TRBJ1-6,-
TGTGCCATCAGTGAGTCGTCGAGCGGGGCGTTTGATGAGCAGTTCTTC,CAISESSSGAFDEQFF,-,TRBV10-3,TRBJ2-1,TRBD2
TGTGCCAGTAGTACATGGGGGACTGGGGAGACCCAGTACTTC,CASSTWGTGETQYF,-,TRBV19,TRBJ2-5,-
TGTGCCAGCTTCCGGACTAGCGGGAGTACAGATACGCAGTATTTT,CASFRTSGSTDTQYF,-,TRBV6-1,TRBJ2-3,TRBD2